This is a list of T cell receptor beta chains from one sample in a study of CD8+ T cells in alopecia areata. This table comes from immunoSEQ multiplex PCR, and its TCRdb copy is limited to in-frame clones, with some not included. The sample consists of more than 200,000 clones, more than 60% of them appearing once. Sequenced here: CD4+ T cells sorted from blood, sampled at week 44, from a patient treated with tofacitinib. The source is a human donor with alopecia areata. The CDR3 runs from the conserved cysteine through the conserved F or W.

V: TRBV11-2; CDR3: CASSLFSGGELFF
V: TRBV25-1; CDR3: CASSVTGTGNIQYF
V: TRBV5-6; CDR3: CASSFGTGSLRNQPQHF
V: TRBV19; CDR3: CASGRVSSGANVLTF
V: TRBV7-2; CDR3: CASSQMGGYQETQYF
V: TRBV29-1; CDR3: CSAQKGDYEQYF
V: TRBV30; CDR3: CAWSVTGFGEQYF
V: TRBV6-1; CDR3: CASSEGIPLHF
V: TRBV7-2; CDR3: CASSARVAGANVLTF
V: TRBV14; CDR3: CASSLRTGRNSPLHF